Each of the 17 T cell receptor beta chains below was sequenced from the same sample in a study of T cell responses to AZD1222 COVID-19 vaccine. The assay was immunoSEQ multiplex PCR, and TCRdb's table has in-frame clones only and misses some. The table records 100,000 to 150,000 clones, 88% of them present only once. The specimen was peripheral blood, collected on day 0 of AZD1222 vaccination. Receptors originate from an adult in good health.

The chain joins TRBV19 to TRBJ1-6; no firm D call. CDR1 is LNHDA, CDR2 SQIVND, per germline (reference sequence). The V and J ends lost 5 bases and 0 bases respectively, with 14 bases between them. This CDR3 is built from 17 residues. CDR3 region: CASSSPRPSSYNSPLHF. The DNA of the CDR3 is TGTGCCAGTAGTTCCCCGCGGCCGAGCTCCTATAATTCACCCCTCCACTTT.

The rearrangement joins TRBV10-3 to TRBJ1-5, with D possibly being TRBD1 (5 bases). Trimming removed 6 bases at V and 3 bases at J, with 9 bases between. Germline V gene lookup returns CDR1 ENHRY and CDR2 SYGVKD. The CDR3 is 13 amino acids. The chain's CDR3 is CAISTGINQPQHF. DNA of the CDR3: TGTGCCATCAGCACAGGTATCAATCAGCCCCAGCATTTT.

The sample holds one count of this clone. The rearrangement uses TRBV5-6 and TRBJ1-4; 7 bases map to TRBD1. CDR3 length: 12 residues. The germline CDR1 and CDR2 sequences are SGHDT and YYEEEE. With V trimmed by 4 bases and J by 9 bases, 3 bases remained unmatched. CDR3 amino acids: CASSVGQKKLFF. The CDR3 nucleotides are TGTGCCAGCAGCGTGGGACAGAAAAAACTGTTTTTT.

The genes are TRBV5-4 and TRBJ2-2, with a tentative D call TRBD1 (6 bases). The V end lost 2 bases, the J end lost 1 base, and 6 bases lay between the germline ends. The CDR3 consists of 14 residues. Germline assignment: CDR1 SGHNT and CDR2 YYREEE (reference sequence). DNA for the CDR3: TGTGCCAGCAGCTTAGGGGGGAACACCGGGGAGCTGTTTTTT. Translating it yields CASSLGGNTGELFF.

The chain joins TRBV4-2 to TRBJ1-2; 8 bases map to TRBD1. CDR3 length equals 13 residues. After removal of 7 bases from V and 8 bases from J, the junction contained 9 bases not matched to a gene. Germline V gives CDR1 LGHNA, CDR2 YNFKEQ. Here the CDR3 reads CASTSDRAGGYTF. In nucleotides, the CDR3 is TGTGCCAGCACCTCGGACAGGGCGGGAGGCTACACCTTC.

CDR3 sequence reads: CASSMVGSGSNQPQHF. CDR3 sequence (DNA): TGTGCCAGTAGTATGGTAGGCTCGGGGAGCAATCAGCCCCAGCATTTT. The chain is built from TRBV19 and TRBJ1-5; no firm D call. The CDR3 is made up of 16 amino acids. Trimming stripped 3 bases from V and 1 base from J, with 13 bases between. Per germline, CDR1 LNHDA and CDR2 SQIVND (reference sequence).

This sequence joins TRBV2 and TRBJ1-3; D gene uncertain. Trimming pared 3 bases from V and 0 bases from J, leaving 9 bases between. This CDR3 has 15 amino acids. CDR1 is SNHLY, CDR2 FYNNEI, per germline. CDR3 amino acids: CASSDSSSSGNTIYF. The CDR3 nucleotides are TGTGCCAGCAGTGACTCGTCGTCCTCTGGAAACACCATATATTTT. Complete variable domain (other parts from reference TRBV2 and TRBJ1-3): EPEVTQTPSHQVTQMGQEVILRCVPISNHLYFYWYRQILGQKVEFLVSFYNNEISEKSEIFDDQFSVERPDGSNFTLKIRSTKLEDSAMYFCASSDSSSSGNTIYFGEGSWLTVV.

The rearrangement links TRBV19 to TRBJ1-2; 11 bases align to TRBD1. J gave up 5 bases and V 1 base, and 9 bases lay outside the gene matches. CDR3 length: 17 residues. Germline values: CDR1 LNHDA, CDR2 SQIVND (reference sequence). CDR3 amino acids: CASSIVGQGASKYGYTF. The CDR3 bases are TGTGCCAGTAGTATAGTCGGACAGGGGGCTTCCAAGTATGGCTACACCTTC.

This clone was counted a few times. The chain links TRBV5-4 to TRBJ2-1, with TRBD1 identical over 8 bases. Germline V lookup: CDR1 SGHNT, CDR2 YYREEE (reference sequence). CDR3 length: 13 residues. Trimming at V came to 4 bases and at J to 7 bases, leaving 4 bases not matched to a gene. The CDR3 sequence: CASSRDRQNEQFF. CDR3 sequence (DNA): TGTGCCAGCAGCCGGGACAGGCAAAATGAGCAGTTCTTC. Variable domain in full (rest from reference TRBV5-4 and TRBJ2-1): ETGVTQSPTHLIKTRGQQVTLRCSSQSGHNTVSWYQQALGQGPQFIFQYYREEENGRGNFPPRFSGLQFPNYSSELNVNALELDDSALYLCASSRDRQNEQFFGPGTRLTVL.

CDR3 residues: CAWKGARGGELFF. CDR3 DNA: TGTGCCTGGAAGGGGGCGCGGGGTGGGGAGCTGTTTTTT. V usage is TRBV30 and J usage is TRBJ2-2, with D possibly TRBD1 on 7 matching bases. The CDR3 is 13 amino acids. Looked up from germline, CDR1 is GTSNPN and CDR2 is SVGIG (reference sequence). V was trimmed by 4 bases and J by 8 bases, leaving 14 bases between them.

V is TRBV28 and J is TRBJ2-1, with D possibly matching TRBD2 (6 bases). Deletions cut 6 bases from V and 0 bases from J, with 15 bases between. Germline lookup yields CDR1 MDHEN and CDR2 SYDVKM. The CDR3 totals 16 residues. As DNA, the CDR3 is TGTGCCAGCAGGTCCCAGCGGGCATACTCCTACAATGAGCAGTTCTTC. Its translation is CASRSQRAYSYNEQFF.

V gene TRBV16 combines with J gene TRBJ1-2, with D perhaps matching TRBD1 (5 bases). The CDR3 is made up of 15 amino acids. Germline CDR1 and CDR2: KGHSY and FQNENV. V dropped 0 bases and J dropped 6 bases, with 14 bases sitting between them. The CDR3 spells CASSQSTAGGDGYTF. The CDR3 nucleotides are TGTGCCAGCAGCCAATCCACAGCCGGGGGGGATGGCTACACCTTC. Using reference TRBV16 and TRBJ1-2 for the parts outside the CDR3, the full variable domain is GEEVAQTPKHLVRGEGQKAKLYCAPIKGHSYVFWYQQVLKNEFKFLISFQNENVFDETGMPKERFSAKCLPNSPCSLEIQATKLEDSAVYFCASSQSTAGGDGYTFGSGTRLTVV.

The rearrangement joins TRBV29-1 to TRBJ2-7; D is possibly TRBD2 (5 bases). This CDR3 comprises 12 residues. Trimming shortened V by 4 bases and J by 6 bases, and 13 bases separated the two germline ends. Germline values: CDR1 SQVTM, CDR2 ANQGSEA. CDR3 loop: CSVVGEEGEQYF. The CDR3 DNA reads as TGCAGCGTTGTCGGGGAAGAGGGCGAGCAGTACTTC.

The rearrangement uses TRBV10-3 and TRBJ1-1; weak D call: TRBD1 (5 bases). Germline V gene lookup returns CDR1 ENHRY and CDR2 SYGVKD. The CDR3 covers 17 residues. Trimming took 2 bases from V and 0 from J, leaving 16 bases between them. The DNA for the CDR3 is TGTGCCATCAGTGAGGGGCCAGGGAATCCGATGAACACTGAAGCTTTCTTT. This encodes CAISEGPGNPMNTEAFF.

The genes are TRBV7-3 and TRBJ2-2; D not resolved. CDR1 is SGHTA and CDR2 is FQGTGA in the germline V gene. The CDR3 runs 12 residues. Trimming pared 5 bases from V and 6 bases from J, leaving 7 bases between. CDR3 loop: CASSRSPGELFF. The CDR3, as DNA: TGTGCCAGCAGCCGTAGCCCCGGGGAGCTGTTTTTT.

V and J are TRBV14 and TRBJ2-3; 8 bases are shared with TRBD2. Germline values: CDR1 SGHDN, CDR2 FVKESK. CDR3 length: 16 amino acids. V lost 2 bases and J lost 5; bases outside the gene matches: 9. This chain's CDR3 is CASSQIRGGPGDTQYF. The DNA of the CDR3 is TGTGCCAGCAGCCAAATCCGCGGGGGGCCGGGAGATACGCAGTATTTT.

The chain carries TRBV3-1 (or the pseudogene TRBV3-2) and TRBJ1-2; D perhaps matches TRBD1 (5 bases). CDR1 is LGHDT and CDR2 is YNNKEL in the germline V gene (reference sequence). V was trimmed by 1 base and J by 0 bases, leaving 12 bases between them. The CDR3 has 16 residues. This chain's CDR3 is CASSQVGGPSNYGYTF. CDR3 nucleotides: TGTGCCAGCAGCCAAGTCGGGGGACCTTCTAACTATGGCTACACCTTC.